This TCR beta chain originates from a study of T-cell reconstitution after alpha-beta-depleted transplantation in children. Study-wide results and caveats: Some patients' high day-60 TCRbeta diversity was traced to surviving recipient T cells and thymic progenitors. Reportedly, only several hundred clones from non-depleted graft cells drove alpha-beta T-cell counts at about two months. Diversity and T-cell counts at one year after transplant derived mostly from new T cells.

In its sample, this clonotype was seen many times. The antigen is undetermined. Trimming left V 1 base short and J 3 bases short, with 7 bases between. This CDR3 is 14 amino acids long. It was with unique molecular identifiers that the TCRbeta library was prepared. TCRdb recomputed calls from the PCR reads with MiXCR, one row per CDR3 protein. The repertoire holds about 440,000 distinct CDR3 sequences, with 43% as singletons. This chain links TRBV12-3 or TRBV12-4 with TRBJ1-5; D gene ambiguous. Sequences were derived from PBMCs, sampled before TCRalphabeta/CD19-depleted stem cell transplant. The sequence came from a girl aged 2 to 9 with aplastic anemia, due to receive a stem cell transplant. The CDR3 DNA reads as TGTGCCAGCAGTTTAGATCGGTCCAATCAGCCCCAGCATTTT. It is translated as CASSLDRSNQPQHF.